Listed below are T cell receptor beta chains from one sample, sequenced in a study of blood T cell repertoires in COVID-19. TCRdb's table, derived via immunoSEQ multiplex PCR, lists solely in-frame clones and lacks some. In the table there are about 240,000 clones, around 83% of which are singletons. The sequencing input was peripheral blood. These receptors all stem from a young woman with acute or convalescent COVID-19. The CDR3 runs from the conserved cysteine through the conserved F or W. Fields, in order: V gene, CDR3 length, clone size, D gene, J gene, CDR3 DNA, CDR3 protein. D genes are given only for firm matches. Size is omitted from some rows. Given values are once, few, many or a class for expanded clones.

V gene: TRBV7-2; CDR3 length: 14; clone size: once; D gene: -; J gene: TRBJ2-7; CDR3 DNA: TGTGCCAGCAGCTTAGTCCAGGGCTCCTACGAGCAGTACTTC; CDR3 protein: CASSLVQGSYEQYF
V gene: TRBV19; CDR3 length: 15; clone size: -; D gene: TRBD1; J gene: TRBJ1-1; CDR3 DNA: TGTGCCAGTAGGGACGCGGGACAGCTGAACACTGAAGCTTTCTTT; CDR3 protein: CASRDAGQLNTEAFF
V gene: TRBV6-5; CDR3 length: 13; clone size: -; D gene: -; J gene: TRBJ2-1; CDR3 DNA: TGTGCCAGCAGTTACGAAGCGGCGGGGGAGCAGTTCTTC; CDR3 protein: CASSYEAAGEQFF
V gene: TRBV11-2; CDR3 length: 13; clone size: -; D gene: -; J gene: TRBJ1-5; CDR3 DNA: TGTGCCAGCAGCTTAGATTCCCCGGAGCCCCAGCATTTT; CDR3 protein: CASSLDSPEPQHF
V gene: TRBV7-2; CDR3 length: 17; clone size: -; D gene: -; J gene: TRBJ2-1; CDR3 DNA: TGTGCCAGCAGCCAGACATACAGGACCCAATCCTACAATGAGCAGTTCTTC; CDR3 protein: CASSQTYRTQSYNEQFF
V gene: TRBV30; CDR3 length: 14; clone size: -; D gene: -; J gene: TRBJ2-6; CDR3 DNA: TGTGCCTGGAACCCCTACTCTGGGGCCAACGTCCTGACTTTC; CDR3 protein: CAWNPYSGANVLTF
V gene: TRBV30; CDR3 length: 14; clone size: -; D gene: TRBD2; J gene: TRBJ2-1; CDR3 DNA: TGTGCCTGGAGACCTAGCGGGAGCTCATTCCACCTGTTCTTC; CDR3 protein: CAWRPSGSSFHLFF
V gene: TRBV7-2; CDR3 length: 15; clone size: -; D gene: -; J gene: TRBJ1-2; CDR3 DNA: TGTGCCAGCAGGCTTTCGGTACAGGGATTATATGGCTACACCTTC; CDR3 protein: CASRLSVQGLYGYTF
V gene: TRBV19; CDR3 length: 15; clone size: medium-sized; D gene: TRBD1; J gene: TRBJ1-5; CDR3 DNA: TGTGCCCTGGGTGGGCAGGGGGCCCCTAATCAGCCCCAGCATTTT; CDR3 protein: CALGGQGAPNQPQHF
V gene: TRBV20-1; CDR3 length: 12; clone size: -; D gene: TRBD2; J gene: TRBJ2-7; CDR3 DNA: TGCAGTGCTAGTAGCGGGAGCCACGAGCAGTACTTC; CDR3 protein: CSASSGSHEQYF
V gene: TRBV5-7; CDR3 length: 17; clone size: -; D gene: TRBD2; J gene: TRBJ2-3; CDR3 DNA: TGTGCCAGCAGCTGCTTAGGGGAGCGGGGGTACACAGATACGCAGTATTTT; CDR3 protein: CASSCLGERGYTDTQYF
V gene: TRBV7-6; CDR3 length: 19; clone size: -; D gene: TRBD1; J gene: TRBJ2-6; CDR3 DNA: TGTGCCAGCAGCTTAGCTAGGGGGACAGTAACCGCCGTGGGTAACGTCCTGACTTTC; CDR3 protein: CASSLARGTVTAVGNVLTF
V gene: TRBV7-9; CDR3 length: 16; clone size: -; D gene: TRBD2; J gene: TRBJ2-1; CDR3 DNA: TGTGCCAGCAGCCCTCCTAGCGGAAGCTCCTACAATGAGCAGTTCTTC; CDR3 protein: CASSPPSGSSYNEQFF
V gene: TRBV24-1; CDR3 length: 15; clone size: -; D gene: -; J gene: TRBJ2-5; CDR3 DNA: TGTGCCACCAGTGATCCTACAGGGCTCGCCGAGACCCAGTACTTC; CDR3 protein: CATSDPTGLAETQYF
V gene: TRBV6-5; CDR3 length: 14; clone size: -; D gene: TRBD1; J gene: TRBJ1-2; CDR3 DNA: TGTGCCAGCAGTACGGGACAGGCTATCTATGGCTACACCTTC; CDR3 protein: CASSTGQAIYGYTF
V gene: TRBV7-8; CDR3 length: 16; clone size: -; D gene: -; J gene: TRBJ1-5; CDR3 DNA: TGTGCCAGCAGCTTAGGATTGGGAGTAGGGAATCAGCCCCAGCATTTT; CDR3 protein: CASSLGLGVGNQPQHF
V gene: TRBV27; CDR3 length: 16; clone size: -; D gene: TRBD2; J gene: TRBJ2-5; CDR3 DNA: TGTGCCAGCAGTCTCCGGACTAGCGGGAGGCGAGAGACCCAGTACTTC; CDR3 protein: CASSLRTSGRRETQYF
V gene: TRBV11-3; CDR3 length: 14; clone size: -; D gene: TRBD1; J gene: TRBJ2-3; CDR3 DNA: TGTGCCAGCAGCCCGGACAGGGATGGGGATACGCAGTATTTT; CDR3 protein: CASSPDRDGDTQYF
V gene: TRBV19; CDR3 length: 15; clone size: many; D gene: -; J gene: TRBJ2-7; CDR3 DNA: TGTGCCAGTAGTAATGGGATAGCGCCGGCCTACGAGCAGTACTTC; CDR3 protein: CASSNGIAPAYEQYF
V gene: TRBV19; CDR3 length: 14; clone size: -; D gene: -; J gene: TRBJ2-7; CDR3 DNA: TGTGCCAGTAGTATAGGGCAGGGAATGGACGAGCAGTACTTC; CDR3 protein: CASSIGQGMDEQYF
V gene: TRBV5-1; CDR3 length: 17; clone size: few; D gene: -; J gene: TRBJ2-7; CDR3 DNA: TGCGCCAGCAGCTTGGGGTCCCGCGGTCTTATCTCCTACGAGCAGTACTTC; CDR3 protein: CASSLGSRGLISYEQYF
V gene: TRBV28; CDR3 length: 16; clone size: -; D gene: TRBD2; J gene: TRBJ2-1; CDR3 DNA: TGTGCCAGCAGTCCCGCCGGACTAGCGGGATCAAATGAGCAGTTCTTC; CDR3 protein: CASSPAGLAGSNEQFF
V gene: TRBV3-1/TRBV3-2; CDR3 length: 14; clone size: -; D gene: -; J gene: TRBJ1-2; CDR3 DNA: TGTGCCAGCAGCCCAGAGTTCCCAGCGTATGGCTACACCTTC; CDR3 protein: CASSPEFPAYGYTF
V gene: TRBV6-4; CDR3 length: 15; clone size: -; D gene: TRBD1; J gene: TRBJ2-3; CDR3 DNA: TGTGCCAGCAGTGACTCGAAAGGGGGCGCAGATACGCAGTATTTT; CDR3 protein: CASSDSKGGADTQYF
V gene: TRBV5-1; CDR3 length: 14; clone size: -; D gene: TRBD2; J gene: TRBJ2-1; CDR3 DNA: TGCGCCAGCAGCTTTAGCGGGAGCTACAATGAGCAGTTCTTC; CDR3 protein: CASSFSGSYNEQFF
V gene: TRBV27; CDR3 length: 14; clone size: -; D gene: -; J gene: TRBJ2-5; CDR3 DNA: TGTGCCAGCAGTTTATTGCGGAGCCAAGAGACCCAGTACTTC; CDR3 protein: CASSLLRSQETQYF
V gene: TRBV4-1; CDR3 length: 18; clone size: -; D gene: TRBD1; J gene: TRBJ2-7; CDR3 DNA: TGCGCCAGCAGCCAAGATCGAACGGTAGGGGACAGGGGCTACGAGCAGTACTTC; CDR3 protein: CASSQDRTVGDRGYEQYF
V gene: TRBV27; CDR3 length: 13; clone size: -; D gene: -; J gene: TRBJ2-5; CDR3 DNA: TGTGCCAGCAGCTACGCCGGCGGGGAGACCCAGTACTTC; CDR3 protein: CASSYAGGETQYF
V gene: TRBV4-1; CDR3 length: 15; clone size: few; D gene: -; J gene: TRBJ2-7; CDR3 DNA: TGCGCCAGCAGCCAAGCATCACAGGCGGCCTACGAGCAGTACTTC; CDR3 protein: CASSQASQAAYEQYF
V gene: TRBV28; CDR3 length: 18; clone size: -; D gene: TRBD2; J gene: TRBJ2-1; CDR3 DNA: TGTGCCAGCAGTTTCACCGGACTAGGGACCAGCTCCTACAATGAGCAGTTCTTC; CDR3 protein: CASSFTGLGTSSYNEQFF
V gene: TRBV7-9; CDR3 length: 13; clone size: few; D gene: -; J gene: TRBJ1-5; CDR3 DNA: TGTGCCAGCAGCCTAAACGAGGATCAGCCCCAGCATTTT; CDR3 protein: CASSLNEDQPQHF
V gene: TRBV9; CDR3 length: 13; clone size: few; D gene: -; J gene: TRBJ1-2; CDR3 DNA: TGTGCCAGTACCCCGGGAATCAAGGTAGGCTACACCTTC; CDR3 protein: CASTPGIKVGYTF
V gene: TRBV20-1; CDR3 length: 15; clone size: few; D gene: TRBD2; J gene: TRBJ2-3; CDR3 DNA: TGCAGTGCTAGTTCTAGCGGGAGTAGTGCAGATACGCAGTATTTT; CDR3 protein: CSASSSGSSADTQYF
V gene: TRBV10-2; CDR3 length: 16; clone size: large; D gene: TRBD2; J gene: TRBJ2-1; CDR3 DNA: TGCGCCAGCAGTGGTTGGGCTAGCGGGAGGGCCTATGAGCAGTTCTTC; CDR3 protein: CASSGWASGRAYEQFF
V gene: TRBV6-4; CDR3 length: 16; clone size: many; D gene: TRBD2; J gene: TRBJ2-3; CDR3 DNA: TGTGCCAGCAGTGAATTAGCGGGAGGCGGGTCAGATACGCAGTATTTT; CDR3 protein: CASSELAGGGSDTQYF
V gene: TRBV28; CDR3 length: 13; clone size: -; D gene: -; J gene: TRBJ2-7; CDR3 DNA: TGTGCCAGCAGTCCTACAGGGTCTCGGGAGCAGTACTTC; CDR3 protein: CASSPTGSREQYF
V gene: TRBV5-4; CDR3 length: 17; clone size: -; D gene: TRBD2; J gene: TRBJ2-7; CDR3 DNA: TGTGCCAGCAGCTTGAATCGGGCGGGAGGGAGCTCCTACGAGCAGTACTTC; CDR3 protein: CASSLNRAGGSSYEQYF
V gene: TRBV6-5; CDR3 length: 12; clone size: -; D gene: -; J gene: TRBJ1-2; CDR3 DNA: TGTGCCAGCAGCGGTGGGAGCTATGGCTACACCTTC; CDR3 protein: CASSGGSYGYTF
V gene: TRBV5-1; CDR3 length: 17; clone size: -; D gene: TRBD1; J gene: TRBJ2-1; CDR3 DNA: TGCGCCAGCAGCACCTGGACAGGAAAAAGCTCCTACAATGAGCAGTTCTTC; CDR3 protein: CASSTWTGKSSYNEQFF
V gene: TRBV6-5; CDR3 length: 15; clone size: -; D gene: TRBD1; J gene: TRBJ1-5; CDR3 DNA: TGTGCCAGCAGGCCCACAGGGGAAGGGAATCAGCCCCAGCATTTT; CDR3 protein: CASRPTGEGNQPQHF
V gene: TRBV27; CDR3 length: 13; clone size: -; D gene: TRBD1; J gene: TRBJ1-1; CDR3 DNA: TGTGCCAGCAGTCGACAGGGACGGACTGAAGCTTTCTTT; CDR3 protein: CASSRQGRTEAFF
V gene: TRBV5-1; CDR3 length: 14; clone size: -; D gene: -; J gene: TRBJ2-3; CDR3 DNA: TGCGCCAGCAGCTCAGCGGGTGGGGCAAATACGCAGTATTTT; CDR3 protein: CASSSAGGANTQYF
V gene: TRBV28; CDR3 length: 14; clone size: few; D gene: -; J gene: TRBJ1-1; CDR3 DNA: TGTGCCAGCACCGTGCTCAGGGCGAACACTGAAGCTTTCTTT; CDR3 protein: CASTVLRANTEAFF
V gene: TRBV18; CDR3 length: 15; clone size: -; D gene: TRBD1; J gene: TRBJ1-3; CDR3 DNA: TGTGCCAGCTCACCACCGAGACAGGGGGCGAACACCATATATTTT; CDR3 protein: CASSPPRQGANTIYF
V gene: TRBV3-1/TRBV3-2; CDR3 length: 15; clone size: -; D gene: TRBD1; J gene: TRBJ1-2; CDR3 DNA: TGTGCCAGCAGCCTAACAGGGGGAGCGGGCTATGGCTACACCTTC; CDR3 protein: CASSLTGGAGYGYTF
V gene: TRBV28; CDR3 length: 16; clone size: -; D gene: -; J gene: TRBJ1-3; CDR3 DNA: TGTGCCAGCAGCTTTAATGGTGCAGGGAAAGGAAACACCATATATTTT; CDR3 protein: CASSFNGAGKGNTIYF
V gene: TRBV5-1; CDR3 length: 15; clone size: -; D gene: -; J gene: TRBJ2-1; CDR3 DNA: TGCGCCAGCAGTGTGGCCCACGGGAGCTACAATGAGCAGTTCTTC; CDR3 protein: CASSVAHGSYNEQFF
V gene: TRBV10-3; CDR3 length: 14; clone size: -; D gene: TRBD1; J gene: TRBJ1-2; CDR3 DNA: TGTGCCATCAGTGCGGGGACAGGGGTCTATGGCTACACCTTC; CDR3 protein: CAISAGTGVYGYTF
V gene: TRBV11-3; CDR3 length: 15; clone size: -; D gene: TRBD2; J gene: TRBJ2-1; CDR3 DNA: TGTGCCAGCAGCTTATCGGGCGGGAGAAGCAATGAGCAGTTCTTC; CDR3 protein: CASSLSGGRSNEQFF
V gene: TRBV7-3; CDR3 length: 13; clone size: once; D gene: TRBD1; J gene: TRBJ1-2; CDR3 DNA: TGTGCCAGCAGCCAGGACAGGGAGAGTGGCTACACCTTC; CDR3 protein: CASSQDRESGYTF
V gene: TRBV5-8; CDR3 length: 15; clone size: -; D gene: TRBD1; J gene: TRBJ1-6; CDR3 DNA: TGTGCCAGCAGCTTCCCGCAGGGGGTAGGGTCACCCCTCCACTTT; CDR3 protein: CASSFPQGVGSPLHF
V gene: TRBV12-3/TRBV12-4; CDR3 length: 12; clone size: -; D gene: -; J gene: TRBJ2-3; CDR3 DNA: TGTGCCAGCAGTTTGCTCGTAGCTACGCAGTATTTT; CDR3 protein: CASSLLVATQYF
V gene: TRBV18; CDR3 length: 19; clone size: -; D gene: -; J gene: TRBJ1-6; CDR3 DNA: TGTGCCAGCTCACCACCGTGGGAAGGAGGAAGCTCCTATAATTCACCCCTCCACTTT; CDR3 protein: CASSPPWEGGSSYNSPLHF
V gene: TRBV5-1; CDR3 length: 16; clone size: -; D gene: TRBD1; J gene: TRBJ1-1; CDR3 DNA: TGCGCCAGCAGCCCAAGCGGACTGACAGGGGGCCCTGAAGCTTTCTTT; CDR3 protein: CASSPSGLTGGPEAFF
V gene: TRBV25-1; CDR3 length: 18; clone size: -; D gene: TRBD2; J gene: TRBJ2-1; CDR3 DNA: TGTGCCAGCAGTGAATGGGGTCTAGCGGGACCCGCCTACAATGAGCAGTTCTTC; CDR3 protein: CASSEWGLAGPAYNEQFF
V gene: TRBV28; CDR3 length: 21; clone size: -; D gene: TRBD2; J gene: TRBJ2-7; CDR3 DNA: TGTGCCAGCAGACCCCGGGGGGGTGTGACTAGCGGGAACGAGCTCGGATACGAGCAGTACTTC; CDR3 protein: CASRPRGGVTSGNELGYEQYF
V gene: TRBV2; CDR3 length: 11; clone size: -; D gene: -; J gene: TRBJ1-2; CDR3 DNA: TGTTCAATCCACGACAGCTATGGCTACACCTTC; CDR3 protein: CSIHDSYGYTF
V gene: TRBV28; CDR3 length: 15; clone size: -; D gene: -; J gene: TRBJ1-4; CDR3 DNA: TGTGCCAGCAGCCCACCAGGGTTGGGTAATGAAAAACTGTTTTTT; CDR3 protein: CASSPPGLGNEKLFF
V gene: TRBV4-3; CDR3 length: 15; clone size: -; D gene: -; J gene: TRBJ2-2; CDR3 DNA: TGCGCCAGCAGCCAGCGCGGGACTTACGCTGGGGAGCTGTTTTTT; CDR3 protein: CASSQRGTYAGELFF